In its sample, the clone carrying this TCR beta chain was seen many times. Its specificity is not known. J was trimmed by 3 bases and V by 5 bases; bases with no gene match: 6. The CDR3 has 14 residues. Per germline, CDR1 SGHTA and CDR2 FQGNSA. This specimen comes from a study of T cell repertoires in cytomegalovirus infection. Study-wide results and limits: It was HLA-C-restricted CMV-specific TCR beta clonotypes that dominated the response ex vivo. Individuals carrying CMV plus the relevant HLA were identified by cumulative frequency of public TCR beta families.

TCRdb analysed the reads with MiXCR anew, one entry per CDR3 protein. The sample holds 200,000 to 300,000 distinct CDR3 sequences, approximately 13% seen once. Sequencing used PBMCs. The rearrangement uses TRBV7-2 and TRBJ1-2, with TRBD1 matching over 7 bases. The source of this sequence is a human donor in good health (CMV status not recorded). Some clones in this sample may be carry-over from other donors' samples. CDR3 DNA sequence: TGTGCCAGCAGCCCTAGACAGGGTTACTATGGCTACACCTTC. Translation gives CASSPRQGYYGYTF.